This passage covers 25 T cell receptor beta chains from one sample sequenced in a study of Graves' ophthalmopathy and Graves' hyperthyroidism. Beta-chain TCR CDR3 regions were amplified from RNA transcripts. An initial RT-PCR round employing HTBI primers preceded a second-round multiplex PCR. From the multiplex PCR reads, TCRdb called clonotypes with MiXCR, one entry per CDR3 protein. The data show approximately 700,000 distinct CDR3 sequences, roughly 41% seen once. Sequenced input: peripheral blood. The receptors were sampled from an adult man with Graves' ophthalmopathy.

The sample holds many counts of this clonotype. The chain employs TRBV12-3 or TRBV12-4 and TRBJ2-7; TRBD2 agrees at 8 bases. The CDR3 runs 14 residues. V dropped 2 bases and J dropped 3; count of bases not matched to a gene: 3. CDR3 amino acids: CASSLTLAGYEQYF. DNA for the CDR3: TGTGCCAGCAGTTTAACTCTAGCGGGCTACGAGCAGTACTTC.

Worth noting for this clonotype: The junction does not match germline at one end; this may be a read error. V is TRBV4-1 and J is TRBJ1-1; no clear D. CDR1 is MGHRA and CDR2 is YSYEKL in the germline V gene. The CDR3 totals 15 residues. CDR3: CASSQDSKLNTEAFF. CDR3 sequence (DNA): TGTGCCAGCAGCCAAGATAGTAAGTTGAACACTGAAGCTTTCTTT.

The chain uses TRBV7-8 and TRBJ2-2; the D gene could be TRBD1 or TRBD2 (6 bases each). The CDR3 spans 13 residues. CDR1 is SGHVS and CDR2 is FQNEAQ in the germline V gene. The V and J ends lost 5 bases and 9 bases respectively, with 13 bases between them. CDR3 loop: CASSPRGDWELFF. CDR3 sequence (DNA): TGTGCCAGCAGCCCAAGGGGGGACTGGGAGCTGTTTTTT.

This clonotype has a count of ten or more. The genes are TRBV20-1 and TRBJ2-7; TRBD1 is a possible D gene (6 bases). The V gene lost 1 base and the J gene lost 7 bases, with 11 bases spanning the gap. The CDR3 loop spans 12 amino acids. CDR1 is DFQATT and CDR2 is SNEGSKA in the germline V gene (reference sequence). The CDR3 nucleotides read TGCAGTGCTAGAGTGGGGGCGCGGGAGCAGTACTTC. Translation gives CSARVGAREQYF.

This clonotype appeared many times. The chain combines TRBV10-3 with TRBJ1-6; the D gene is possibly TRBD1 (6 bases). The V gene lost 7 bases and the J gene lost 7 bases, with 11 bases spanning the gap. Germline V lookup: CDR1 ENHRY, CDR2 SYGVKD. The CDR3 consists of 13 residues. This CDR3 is CAITRDTNSPLHF. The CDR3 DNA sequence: TGTGCCATCACTCGGGACACGAATTCACCCCTCCACTTT.

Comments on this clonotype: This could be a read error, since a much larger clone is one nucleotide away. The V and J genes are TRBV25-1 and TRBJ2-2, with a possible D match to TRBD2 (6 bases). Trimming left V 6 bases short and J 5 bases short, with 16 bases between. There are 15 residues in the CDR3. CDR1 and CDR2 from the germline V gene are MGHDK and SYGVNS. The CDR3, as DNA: TGTGCCAGCAGCCCCGGGACTCCGTCTACCGGGGAGCTGTTTTTT. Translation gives CASSPGTPSTGELFF. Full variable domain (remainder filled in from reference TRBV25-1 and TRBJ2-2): EADIYQTPRYLVIGTGKKITLECSQTMGHDKMYWYQQDPGMELHLIHYSYGVNSTEKGDLSSESTVSRIRTEHFPLTLESARPSHTSQYLCASSPGTPSTGELFFGEGSRLTVL.

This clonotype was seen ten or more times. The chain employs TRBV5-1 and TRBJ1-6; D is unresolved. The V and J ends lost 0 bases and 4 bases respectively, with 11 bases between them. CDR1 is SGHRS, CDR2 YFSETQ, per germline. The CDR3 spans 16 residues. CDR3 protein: CASSLAPLRYNSPLHF. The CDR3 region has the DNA TGCGCCAGCAGCTTGGCGCCCCTCCGGTATAATTCACCCCTCCACTTT. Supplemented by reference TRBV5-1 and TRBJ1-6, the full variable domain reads KAGVTQTPRYLIKTRGQQVTLSCSPISGHRSVSWYQQTPGQGLQFLFEYFSETQRNKGNFPGRFSGRQFSNSRSEMNVSTLELGDSALYLCASSLAPLRYNSPLHFGNGTRLTVT.

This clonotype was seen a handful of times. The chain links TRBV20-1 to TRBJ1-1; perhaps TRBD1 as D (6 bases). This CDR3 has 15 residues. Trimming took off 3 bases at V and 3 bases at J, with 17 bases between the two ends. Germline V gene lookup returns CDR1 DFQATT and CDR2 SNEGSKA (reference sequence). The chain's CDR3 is CSARGDSGEHTEAFF. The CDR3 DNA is TGCAGTGCTAGGGGGGATTCAGGGGAGCACACTGAAGCTTTCTTT.

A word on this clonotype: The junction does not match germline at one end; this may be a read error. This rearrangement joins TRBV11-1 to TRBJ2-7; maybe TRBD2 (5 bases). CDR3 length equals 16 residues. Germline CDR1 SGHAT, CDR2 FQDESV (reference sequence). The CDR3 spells CASSAPVGGNTGELYF. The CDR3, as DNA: TGTGCCAGCAGCGCACCGGTAGGAGGTAACACCGGGGAGCTGTACTTC.

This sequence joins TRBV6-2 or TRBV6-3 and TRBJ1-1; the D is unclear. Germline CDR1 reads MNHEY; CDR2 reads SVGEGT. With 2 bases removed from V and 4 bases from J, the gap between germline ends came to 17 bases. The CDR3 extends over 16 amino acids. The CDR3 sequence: CASSYGLRLRVTEAFF. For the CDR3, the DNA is TGTGCCAGCAGTTACGGGCTACGTTTGCGGGTCACTGAAGCTTTCTTT.

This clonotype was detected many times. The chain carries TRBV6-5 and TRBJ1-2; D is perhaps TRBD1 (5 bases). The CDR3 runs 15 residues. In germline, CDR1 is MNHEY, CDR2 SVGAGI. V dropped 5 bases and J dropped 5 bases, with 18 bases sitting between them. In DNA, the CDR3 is TGTGCCAGCAGTACCCTTTTTAGGGGACGTTATGGCTACACCTTC. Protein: CASSTLFRGRYGYTF.

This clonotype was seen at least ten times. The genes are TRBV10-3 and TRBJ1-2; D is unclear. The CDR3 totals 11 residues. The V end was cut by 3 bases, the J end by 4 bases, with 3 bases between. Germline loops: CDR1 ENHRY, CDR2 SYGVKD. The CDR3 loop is CAISDIYGYTF. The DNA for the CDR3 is TGTGCCATCAGTGACATCTATGGCTACACCTTC.

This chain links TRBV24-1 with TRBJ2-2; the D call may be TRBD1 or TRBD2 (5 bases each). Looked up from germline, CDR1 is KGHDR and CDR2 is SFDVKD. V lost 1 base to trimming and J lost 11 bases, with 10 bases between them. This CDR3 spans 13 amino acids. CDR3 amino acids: CATSDFKRGELFF. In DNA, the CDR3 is TGTGCCACCAGTGATTTCAAGAGGGGTGAGCTGTTTTTT.

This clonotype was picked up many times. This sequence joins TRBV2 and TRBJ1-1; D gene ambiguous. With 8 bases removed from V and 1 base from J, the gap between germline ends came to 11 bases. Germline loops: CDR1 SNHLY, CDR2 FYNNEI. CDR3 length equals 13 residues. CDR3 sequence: CASALFGNTEAFF. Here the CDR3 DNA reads TGTGCCAGCGCCCTGTTCGGGAACACTGAAGCTTTCTTT. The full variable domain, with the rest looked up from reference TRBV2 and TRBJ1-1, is EPEVTQTPSHQVTQMGQEVILRCVPISNHLYFYWYRQILGQKVEFLVSFYNNEISEKSEIFDDQFSVERPDGSNFTLKIRSTKLEDSAMYFCASALFGNTEAFFGQGTRLTVV.

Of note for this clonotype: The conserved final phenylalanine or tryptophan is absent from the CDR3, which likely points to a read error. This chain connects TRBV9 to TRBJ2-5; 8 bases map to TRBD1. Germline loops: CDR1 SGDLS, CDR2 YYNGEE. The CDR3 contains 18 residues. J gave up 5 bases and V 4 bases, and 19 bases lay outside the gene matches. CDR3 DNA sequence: TGTGCCAGCAGCTTGTATGGGGACAGGTGGGGAATCAGTGAGACCCAGTACGTC. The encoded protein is CASSLYGDRWGISETQYV.

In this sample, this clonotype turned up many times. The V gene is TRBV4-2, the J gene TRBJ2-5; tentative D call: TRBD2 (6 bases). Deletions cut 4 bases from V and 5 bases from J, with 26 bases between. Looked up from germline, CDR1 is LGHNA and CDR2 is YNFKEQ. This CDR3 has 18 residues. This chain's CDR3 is CASSRQGHFPGRGETQYF. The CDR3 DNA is TGTGCCAGCAGCCGCCAGGGCCATTTCCCCGGGAGAGGCGAGACCCAGTACTTC.

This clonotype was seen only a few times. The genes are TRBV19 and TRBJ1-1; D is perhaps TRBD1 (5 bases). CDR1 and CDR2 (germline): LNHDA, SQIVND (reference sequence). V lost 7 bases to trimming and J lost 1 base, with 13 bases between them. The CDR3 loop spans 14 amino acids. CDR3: CASTDGGKNTEAFF. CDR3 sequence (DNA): TGTGCCAGTACCGATGGGGGGAAGAACACTGAAGCTTTCTTT.

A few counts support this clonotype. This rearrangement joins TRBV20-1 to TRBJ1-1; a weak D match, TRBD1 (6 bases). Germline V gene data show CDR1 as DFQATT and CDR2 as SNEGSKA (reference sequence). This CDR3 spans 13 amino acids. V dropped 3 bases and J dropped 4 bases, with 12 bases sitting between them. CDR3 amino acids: CSARGHLSTEAFF. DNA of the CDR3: TGCAGTGCTAGGGGACACCTTAGCACTGAAGCTTTCTTT.

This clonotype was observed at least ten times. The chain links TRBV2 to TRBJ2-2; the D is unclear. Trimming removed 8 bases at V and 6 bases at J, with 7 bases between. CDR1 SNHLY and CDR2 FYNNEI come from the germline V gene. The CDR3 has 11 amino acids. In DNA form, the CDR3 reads TGTGCCAGCGCTCTCCCCGGGGAGCTGTTTTTT. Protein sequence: CASALPGELFF. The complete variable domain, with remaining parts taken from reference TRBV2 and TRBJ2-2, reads EPEVTQTPSHQVTQMGQEVILRCVPISNHLYFYWYRQILGQKVEFLVSFYNNEISEKSEIFDDQFSVERPDGSNFTLKIRSTKLEDSAMYFCASALPGELFFGEGSRLTVL.

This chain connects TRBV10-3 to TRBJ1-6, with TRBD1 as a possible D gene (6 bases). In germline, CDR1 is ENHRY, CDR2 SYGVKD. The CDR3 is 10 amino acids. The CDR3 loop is CVHRESPLHF. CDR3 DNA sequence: TGTGTCCACAGGGAATCACCCCTCCACTTT.

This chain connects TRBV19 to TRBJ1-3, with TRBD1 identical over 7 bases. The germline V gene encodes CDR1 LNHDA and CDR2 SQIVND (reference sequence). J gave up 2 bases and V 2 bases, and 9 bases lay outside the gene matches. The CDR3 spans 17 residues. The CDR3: CASSIIIWDRTGNTIYF. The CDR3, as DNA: TGTGCCAGTAGTATAATAATTTGGGACAGAACTGGAAACACCATATATTTT.

CDR3 nucleotides: TGTGCCATCAGTGACTCCGGGACTTCTTTCTTT. Protein sequence: CAISDSGTSFF. V and J are TRBV10-3 and TRBJ1-1, with D tentatively TRBD1 (5 bases). V gave up 3 bases and J gave up 12 bases, with 11 bases separating them. Germline-derived CDR1 and CDR2 are ENHRY and SYGVKD. The CDR3 totals 11 residues.

Written as DNA, the CDR3 is TGTGCCTGGAGTGTACATGCCCGTCAGCCCCAGCATTTT. It codes for CAWSVHARQPQHF. The chain is built from TRBV19 and TRBJ1-5; no definite D call. V dropped 11 bases and J dropped 6 bases, with 17 bases sitting between them. This CDR3 is 13 amino acids long. From germline, CDR1 is LNHDA and CDR2 SQIVND (reference sequence).

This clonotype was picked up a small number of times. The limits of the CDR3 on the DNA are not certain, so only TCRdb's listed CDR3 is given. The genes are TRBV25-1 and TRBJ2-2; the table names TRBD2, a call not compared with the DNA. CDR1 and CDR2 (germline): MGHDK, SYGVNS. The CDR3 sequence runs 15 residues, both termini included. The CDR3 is CASSVRLAGPGSCFF.

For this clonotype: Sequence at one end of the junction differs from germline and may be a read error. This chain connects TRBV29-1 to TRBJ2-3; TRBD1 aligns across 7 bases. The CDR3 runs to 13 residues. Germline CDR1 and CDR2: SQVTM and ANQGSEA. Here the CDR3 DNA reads TGCAGCGTTCAAGACAGGGCAGCAGATACGCAGTATTTT. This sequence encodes CSVQDRAADTQYF.